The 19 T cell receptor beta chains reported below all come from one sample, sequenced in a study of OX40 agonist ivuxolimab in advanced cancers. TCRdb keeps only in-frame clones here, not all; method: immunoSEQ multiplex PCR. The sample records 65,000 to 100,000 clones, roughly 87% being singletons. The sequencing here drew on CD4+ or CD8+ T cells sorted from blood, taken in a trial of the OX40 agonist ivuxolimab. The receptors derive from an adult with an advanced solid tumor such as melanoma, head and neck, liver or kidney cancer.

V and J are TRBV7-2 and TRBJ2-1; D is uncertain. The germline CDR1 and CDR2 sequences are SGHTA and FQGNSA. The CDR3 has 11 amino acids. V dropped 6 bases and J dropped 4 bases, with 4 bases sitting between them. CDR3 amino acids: CASRGYNEQFF. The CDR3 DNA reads TGTGCCAGCAGGGGGTACAATGAGCAGTTCTTC.

Here the CDR3 reads CASRYRVAPLHF. The CDR3, as DNA: TGTGCCAGCAGGTACAGGGTGGCACCCCTCCACTTT. The J gene is TRBJ1-6, the V gene TRBV6-1, with D tentatively TRBD1 (6 bases). This CDR3 contains 12 residues. Germline V gene lookup returns CDR1 MNHNS and CDR2 SASEGT. V gave up 6 bases and J gave up 11 bases, with 11 bases separating them.

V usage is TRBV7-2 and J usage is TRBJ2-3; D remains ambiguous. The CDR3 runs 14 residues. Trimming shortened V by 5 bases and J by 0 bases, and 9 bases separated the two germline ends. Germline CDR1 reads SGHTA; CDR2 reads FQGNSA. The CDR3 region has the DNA TGTGCCAGCAGCCCTGACTGGAGCACAGATACGCAGTATTTT. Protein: CASSPDWSTDTQYF.

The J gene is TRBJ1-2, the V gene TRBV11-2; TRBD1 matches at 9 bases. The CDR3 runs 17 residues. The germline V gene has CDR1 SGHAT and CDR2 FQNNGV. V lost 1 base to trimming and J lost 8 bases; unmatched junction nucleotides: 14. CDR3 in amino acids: CASSLGRGGGQGDGYTF. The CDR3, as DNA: TGTGCCAGCAGCTTAGGTAGGGGAGGGGGACAGGGCGACGGCTACACCTTC.

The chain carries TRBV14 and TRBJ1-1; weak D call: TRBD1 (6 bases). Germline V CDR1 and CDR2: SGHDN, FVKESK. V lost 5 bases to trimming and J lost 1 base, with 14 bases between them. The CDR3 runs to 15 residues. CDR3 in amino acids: CASSKTRGRNTEAFF. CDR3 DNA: TGTGCCAGCAGCAAGACAAGGGGGAGGAACACTGAAGCTTTCTTT.

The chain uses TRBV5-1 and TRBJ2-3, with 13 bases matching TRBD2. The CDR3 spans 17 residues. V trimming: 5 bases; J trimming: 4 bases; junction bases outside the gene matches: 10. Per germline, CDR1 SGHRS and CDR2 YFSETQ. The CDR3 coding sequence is TGCGCCAGCAGTTGGACTAGCGGGAGAACAAGGGCAGATACGCAGTATTTT. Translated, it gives CASSWTSGRTRADTQYF.

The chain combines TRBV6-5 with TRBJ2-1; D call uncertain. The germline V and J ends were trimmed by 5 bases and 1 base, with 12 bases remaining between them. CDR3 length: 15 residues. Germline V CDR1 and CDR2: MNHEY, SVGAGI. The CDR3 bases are TGTGCCAGCAGTAGTTCTCCCAGGTCCTACAATGAGCAGTTCTTC. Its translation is CASSSSPRSYNEQFF.

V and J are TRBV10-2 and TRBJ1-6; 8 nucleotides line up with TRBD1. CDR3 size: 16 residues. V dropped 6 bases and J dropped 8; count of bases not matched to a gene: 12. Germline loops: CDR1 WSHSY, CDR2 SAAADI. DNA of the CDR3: TGCGCCAGCAGAGACTACGGACAGGGTCTTTATTCACCCCTCCACTTT. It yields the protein CASRDYGQGLYSPLHF.

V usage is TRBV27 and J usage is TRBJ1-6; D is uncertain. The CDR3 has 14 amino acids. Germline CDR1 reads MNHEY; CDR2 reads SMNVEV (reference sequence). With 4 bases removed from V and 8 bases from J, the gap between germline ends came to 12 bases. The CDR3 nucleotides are TGTGCCAGCAGTTCGACTGCTTCCTATTCACCCCTCCACTTT. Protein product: CASSSTASYSPLHF.

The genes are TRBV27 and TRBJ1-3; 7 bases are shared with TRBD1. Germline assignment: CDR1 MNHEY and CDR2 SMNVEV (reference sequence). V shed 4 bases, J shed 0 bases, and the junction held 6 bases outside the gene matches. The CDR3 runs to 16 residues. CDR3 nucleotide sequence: TGTGCCAGCAGTTCGTCGGGACAGCTCTCTGGAAACACCATATATTTT. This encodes CASSSSGQLSGNTIYF.

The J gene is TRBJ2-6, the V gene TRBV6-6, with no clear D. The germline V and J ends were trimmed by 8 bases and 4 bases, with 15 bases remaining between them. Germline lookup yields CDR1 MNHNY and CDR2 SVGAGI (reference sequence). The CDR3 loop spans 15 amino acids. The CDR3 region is CASSPRETGANVLTF. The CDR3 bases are TGTGCCAGCTCCCCAAGGGAAACCGGGGCCAACGTCCTGACTTTC.

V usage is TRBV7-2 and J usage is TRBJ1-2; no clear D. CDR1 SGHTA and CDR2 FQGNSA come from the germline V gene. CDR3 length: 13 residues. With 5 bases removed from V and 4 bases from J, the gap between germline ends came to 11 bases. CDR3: CASSPRMPYGYTF. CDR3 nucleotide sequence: TGTGCCAGCAGCCCTCGGATGCCCTATGGCTACACCTTC.

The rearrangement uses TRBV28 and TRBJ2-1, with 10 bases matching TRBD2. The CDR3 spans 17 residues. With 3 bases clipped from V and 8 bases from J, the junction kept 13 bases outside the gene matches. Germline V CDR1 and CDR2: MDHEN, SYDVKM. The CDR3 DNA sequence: TGTGCCAGCAGTTTCCCCCAGCGGGGGGGGAATCGCGATGAGCAGTTCTTC. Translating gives CASSFPQRGGNRDEQFF.

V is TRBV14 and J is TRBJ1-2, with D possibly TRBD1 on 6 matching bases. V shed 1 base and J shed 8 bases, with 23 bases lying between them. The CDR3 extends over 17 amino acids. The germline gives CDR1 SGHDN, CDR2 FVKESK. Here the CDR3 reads CASSQGSRDRPQLGYTF. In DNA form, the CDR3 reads TGTGCCAGCAGCCAAGGAAGTAGAGACAGGCCTCAGCTCGGCTACACCTTC.

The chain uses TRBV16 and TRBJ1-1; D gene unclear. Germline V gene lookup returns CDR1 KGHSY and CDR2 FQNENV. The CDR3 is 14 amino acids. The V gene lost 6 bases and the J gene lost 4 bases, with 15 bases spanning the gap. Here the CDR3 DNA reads TGTGCCAGCAGTCCCCGACACCTAGCCACTGAAGCTTTCTTT. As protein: CASSPRHLATEAFF.

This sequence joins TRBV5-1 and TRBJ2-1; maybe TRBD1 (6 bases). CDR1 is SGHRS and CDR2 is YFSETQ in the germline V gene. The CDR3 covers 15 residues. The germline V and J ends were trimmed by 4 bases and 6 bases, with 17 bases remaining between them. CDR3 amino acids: CASSVTRTVLNEQFF. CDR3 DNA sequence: TGCGCCAGCAGCGTGACCAGGACAGTTCTCAATGAGCAGTTCTTC.

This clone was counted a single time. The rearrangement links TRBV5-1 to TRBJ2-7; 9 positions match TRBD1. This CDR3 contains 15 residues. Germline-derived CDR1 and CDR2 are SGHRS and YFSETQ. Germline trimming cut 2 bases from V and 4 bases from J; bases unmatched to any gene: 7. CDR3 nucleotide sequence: TGCGCCAGCAGCTTTCCGGGACAGGGAATTTACGAGCAGTACTTC. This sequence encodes CASSFPGQGIYEQYF.

The CDR3 region has the DNA TGCGCCAGCAGTGGGACCATGGGGGCGCCTACGCCGGAAGAGACCCAGTACTTC. This encodes CASSGTMGAPTPEETQYF. V and J are TRBV10-2 and TRBJ2-5; a possible D gene is TRBD1 (6 bases). Trimming stripped 4 bases from V and 3 bases from J, with 24 bases between. The CDR3 covers 18 residues. CDR1 and CDR2 (germline): WSHSY, SAAADI.

DNA of the CDR3: TGCAGCGTTGGGAGGGCCGGGGAGCTGTTTTTT. Its translation: CSVGRAGELFF. V is TRBV29-1 and J is TRBJ2-2, with D maybe TRBD2 (6 bases). Germline CDR1 SQVTM, CDR2 ANQGSEA. This CDR3 comprises 11 residues. Trimming removed 4 bases at V and 6 bases at J, with 6 bases between.